This is a list of T cell receptor beta chains from one sample in a study of shared T cell receptors in the human thymus. Sequencing was performed with immunoSEQ multiplex PCR; in TCRdb, only in-frame clones are kept and a portion is missing. The sample gives 700,000 to 750,000 clones, over 75% of which show up once; around 0.0094% is in the top ten. These data were also reused for a study on human thymus T cells.

Sequenced material: thymocytes. The receptors come from a girl in the first two years of life with a congenital heart defect. The CDR3 runs from the conserved cysteine through the conserved F or W. A D gene is named only where the DNA matches it firmly. Some rows mark clone size as missing; the rest say once, few, many or name a class of expanded clone.

>TRBD2|TRBV7-2|TRBJ2-7|NA
TGTGCCAGCAGCTCCGGACTAGCGGGGGATACTACCTACGAGCAGTACTTC
CASSSGLAGDTTYEQYF
>NA|TRBV5-1|TRBJ2-7|NA
TGCGCCAGCAGCTTGGCCGACGAGCAGTACTTC
CASSLADEQYF
>NA|TRBV29-1|TRBJ2-3|once
TGCAGCGTTGTTGGCCAGAACCCTAGCACAGATACGCAGTATTTT
CSVVGQNPSTDTQYF
>NA|TRBV12-5|TRBJ1-1|NA
TGTGCTAGTGGGGACGATCCAAGGGGGTCAGGGACTGAAGCTTTCTTT
CASGDDPRGSGTEAFF
>NA|TRBV9|TRBJ1-2|NA
TGTGCCAGCAGCGTAGTAAACCTCCAGTCCTACCAAGGACTATCGAACTATGGCTACACCTTC
CASSVVNLQSYQGLSNYGYTF
>NA|TRBV2|TRBJ2-2|NA
TGTGCCAGCAGAATCCCAAACACCGGGGAGCTGTTTTTT
CASRIPNTGELFF
>NA|TRBV14|TRBJ2-5|NA
TGTGCCAGCAGCCACGGCCAAGAGACCCAGTACTTC
CASSHGQETQYF
>NA|TRBV5-1|TRBJ1-6|NA
TGCGCCAGCAGCTTGGGTCCAAGCGGAGATTCACCCCTCCACTTT
CASSLGPSGDSPLHF
>NA|TRBV27|TRBJ1-2|NA
TGTGCCAGCAGTTTTTTCCCCCCCTCCTATGGCTACACCTTC
CASSFFPPSYGYTF
>NA|TRBV18|TRBJ2-7|NA
TGTGCCAGCTCAGCCGGCCCAGGGACCTACGAGCAGTACTTC
CASSAGPGTYEQYF
>NA|TRBV27|TRBJ2-2|NA
TGTGCCAGCAGTTTATGCAGGTTAAACACCGGGGAGCTGTTTTTT
CASSLCRLNTGELFF
>NA|TRBV18|TRBJ1-2|NA
TGTGCCAGCTCACCATCGGACAGCCGCTATGGCTACACCTTC
CASSPSDSRYGYTF
>TRBD2|TRBV5-1|TRBJ2-1|once
TGCGCCAGCTCCCCCCCCGGACTAGCCCACAATGAGCAGTTCTTC
CASSPPGLAHNEQFF
>TRBD2|TRBV2|TRBJ2-1|NA
TGTGCCAGCAGTCCCCGGGGGGGGCCCGAGTTCTTC
CASSPRGGPEFF
>NA|TRBV25-1|TRBJ2-7|few
TGTGCCAGCAGTCCAGGTCCTTTAACCCCTCACGAGCAGTACTTC
CASSPGPLTPHEQYF
>TRBD1|TRBV19|TRBJ1-6|NA
TGTGCCAGTACCCCAAAGCCGACAGGGACATATTCACCCCTCCACTTT
CASTPKPTGTYSPLHF
>NA|TRBV28|TRBJ1-5|NA
TGTGCCAGCAGGGGGGAGGAGGTTGACAATCAGCCCCAGCATTTT
CASRGEEVDNQPQHF
>NA|TRBV5-8|TRBJ2-5|few
TGTGCCAGCAGCTTGGGACTGATGCAAGAGACCCAGTACTTC
CASSLGLMQETQYF
>NA|TRBV27|TRBJ2-1|NA
TGTGCCAGCAGTTTATCGGGAGGGGGAGACTCCTACAATGAGCAGTTCTTC
CASSLSGGGDSYNEQFF
>NA|TRBV14|TRBJ1-6|NA
TGTGCCAGCAGCCAACTCCCGACAGAGTATAATTCACCCCTCCACTTT
CASSQLPTEYNSPLHF
>NA|TRBV30|TRBJ1-6|NA
TGTGCCTGGAGTGTACGAGATAATTCACCCCTCCACTTT
CAWSVRDNSPLHF
>TRBD1|TRBV5-5|TRBJ1-2|NA
TGTGCCAGCAGTAGACAGGGGGCTAACTATGGCTACACCTTC
CASSRQGANYGYTF
>NA|TRBV14|TRBJ1-3|NA
TGTGCCAGCAGCCATGTCAAACTCCAGCGGAACTCTGGAAACACCATATATTTT
CASSHVKLQRNSGNTIYF
>TRBD1|TRBV7-6|TRBJ2-1|NA
TGTGCCAGCAGCTTGGACAGGGCAGGTGAGCAGTTCTTC
CASSLDRAGEQFF
>NA|TRBV7-3|TRBJ1-5|once
TGTGCTCCTCTCCGGGGACAGCCCCAGCATTTT
CAPLRGQPQHF
>NA|TRBV5-4|TRBJ1-2|NA
TGTGCCAGCAGCTTTGGACAGTACTACTATGGCTACACCTTC
CASSFGQYYYGYTF
>TRBD1|TRBV4-1|TRBJ1-1|NA
TGCGCCAGCAGCCGGACAGGGCCTATTGAAGCTTTCTTT
CASSRTGPIEAFF
>NA|TRBV7-2|TRBJ1-2|NA
TGTGCCAGCAGCTTAGCCCGCAGGGGTCCCCGGACCCACTATGGCTACACCTTC
CASSLARRGPRTHYGYTF
>TRBD1|TRBV7-2|TRBJ2-3|once
TGTGCCAGCAGCTGTAAGACAGGGCGAAGCACAGATACGCAGTATTTT
CASSCKTGRSTDTQYF
>NA|TRBV6-6|TRBJ1-5|few
TGTGCCAGCAGGCAGGGGCATCAGCCCCAGCATTTT
CASRQGHQPQHF
>TRBD1|TRBV6-1|TRBJ1-6|NA
TGTGCCAGCAGTTTGGACAGGGCGGCTAATTCACCCCTCCACTTT
CASSLDRAANSPLHF
>NA|TRBV27|TRBJ1-2|NA
TGTGCCAGCTACGGGGGGGCGAACTATGGCTACACCTTC
CASYGGANYGYTF
>TRBD1|TRBV5-1|TRBJ1-3|once
TGCGCCAGCAGCTCCCACACCCAAACAGGGGAGTCGGACACCATATATTTT
CASSSHTQTGESDTIYF
>NA|TRBV18|TRBJ1-3|few
TGTGCCAGCTCAATAAGACCAGGGGCAGGAAACACCATATATTTT
CASSIRPGAGNTIYF
>NA|TRBV27|TRBJ1-4|NA
TGTGCCAGCAGGCGCGCCTCGTTCAGGGGATACAATGAAAAACTGTTTTTT
CASRRASFRGYNEKLFF
>TRBD2|TRBV5-4|TRBJ2-3|NA
TGTGCCAGCGCCACCCCTTTGACTAGCGTGTTAGACGGGGATACGCAGTATTTT
CASATPLTSVLDGDTQYF
>TRBD1|TRBV29-1|TRBJ1-4|NA
TGCAGCGTTGAAGAGGGACAGGGAGGTGAAAAACTGTTTTTT
CSVEEGQGGEKLFF
>NA|TRBV28|TRBJ2-3|NA
TGTGCCAGCAGTATCCAGAACCGGGACTTTCGGGCAGATACGCAGTATTTT
CASSIQNRDFRADTQYF
>NA|TRBV19|TRBJ1-5|once
TGTGCCAGCCAGTGGGGGGAAAAGGGAGGCAATCAGCCCCAGCATTTT
CASQWGEKGGNQPQHF
>NA|TRBV5-1|TRBJ2-7|few
TGCGCCAGCAGCTTGGGTTCCGGGTTCCTCTCCTACGAGCAGTACTTC
CASSLGSGFLSYEQYF
>NA|TRBV9|TRBJ2-6|NA
TGTGCCAGCAGCGTAACTACAGGGCTTCCCTTGGTCTCTGGGGCCAACGTCCTGACTTTC
CASSVTTGLPLVSGANVLTF
>NA|TRBV7-9|TRBJ1-1|NA
TGTGCCAGCAGGACCACAGCAGACACTGAAGCTTTCTTT
CASRTTADTEAFF
>NA|TRBV5-6|TRBJ2-4|NA
TGTGCCAGCAGGCGACTGGCCGCCAAAAACATTCAGTACTTC
CASRRLAAKNIQYF
>NA|TRBV19|TRBJ1-4|NA
TGTGCCAGTAGTCCATCCTCGCAGGATGGCAAAAAACTGTTTTTT
CASSPSSQDGKKLFF
>NA|TRBV14|TRBJ2-7|NA
TGTGCCAGCAGCCACGTACAGGGTTACGAGCAGTACTTC
CASSHVQGYEQYF
>NA|TRBV6-5|TRBJ2-7|NA
TGTGCCAGCATGGCAGGGCCCCAGGGGGAGCAGTACTTC
CASMAGPQGEQYF
>TRBD1|TRBV29-1|TRBJ1-5|NA
TGCAGCGTCGGAGACAGGGCCCACCAGCCCCAGCATTTT
CSVGDRAHQPQHF
>NA|TRBV11-2|TRBJ1-2|NA
TGTGCCAGCAGCTTCCCCCGCCGGGCAGGGAAGAACTATGGCTACACCTTC
CASSFPRRAGKNYGYTF
>NA|TRBV7-2|TRBJ2-7|NA
TGTGCCAGCAGCTTAGACGTGGGGGGGCTTTCCTACGAGCAGTACTTC
CASSLDVGGLSYEQYF
>TRBD2|TRBV5-1|TRBJ2-2|NA
TGCGCCAGCATCCCAGCGGGTAGCGGGGGATTCGGCGGGGAGCTGTTTTTT
CASIPAGSGGFGGELFF
>TRBD2|TRBV15|TRBJ2-7|once
TGTGCCACCAGCATAGGACTAGGGAGCTACGAGCAGTACTTC
CATSIGLGSYEQYF
>NA|TRBV6-6|TRBJ1-4|NA
TGTGCCAGCAGTTACTTCGCGGGTGAAAAACTGTTTTTT
CASSYFAGEKLFF
>TRBD1|TRBV2|TRBJ2-5|NA
TGTGCCAGCAGGGGCGAAGGACAGGGGCTCCAAGAGACCCAGTACTTC
CASRGEGQGLQETQYF
>NA|TRBV9|TRBJ1-1|NA
TGTGCCAGCAGCCCCCAGAACACGCAGGGTACGAACACTGAAGCTTTCTTT
CASSPQNTQGTNTEAFF
>NA|TRBV7-2|TRBJ2-7|NA
TGTGCCAGCAGCTTAGACACGACCTACGAGCAGTACTTC
CASSLDTTYEQYF